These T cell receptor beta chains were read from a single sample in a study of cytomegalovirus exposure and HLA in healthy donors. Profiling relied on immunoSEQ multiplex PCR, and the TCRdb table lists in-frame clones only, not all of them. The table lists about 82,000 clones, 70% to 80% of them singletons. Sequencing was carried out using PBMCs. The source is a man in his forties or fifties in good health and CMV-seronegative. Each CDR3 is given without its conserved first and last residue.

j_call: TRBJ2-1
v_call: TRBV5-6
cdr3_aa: ASSPDRGSSYNEQF

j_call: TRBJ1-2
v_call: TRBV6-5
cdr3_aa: ASSKLGEDYGYT

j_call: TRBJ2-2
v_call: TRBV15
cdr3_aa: ATSRSAGGTGELF

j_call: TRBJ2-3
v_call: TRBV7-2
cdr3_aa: ASSLGRGDTQY

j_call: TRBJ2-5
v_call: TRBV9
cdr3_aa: ASSGGLELPETQY

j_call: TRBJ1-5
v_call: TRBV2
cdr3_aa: ASSAWTDNQPQH

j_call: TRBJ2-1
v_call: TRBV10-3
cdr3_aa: AITRGQGYNEQF

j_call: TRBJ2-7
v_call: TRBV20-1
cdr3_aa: SAPLEQY

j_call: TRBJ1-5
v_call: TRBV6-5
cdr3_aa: ASSFSGTSNQPQH

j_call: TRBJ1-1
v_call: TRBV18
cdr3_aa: ASSQGTDTEAF

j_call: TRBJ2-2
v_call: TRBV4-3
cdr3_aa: ASSQDANRNTGELF